This T cell receptor (beta chain) appears in the sequencing data of a study of T cells in Graves' hyperthyroidism and ophthalmopathy. TCR beta CDR3 regions were amplified from RNA transcripts. First-round RT-PCR targeting the TCR CDR3 was performed with the HTBI primer set. From the multiplex PCR reads, TCRdb called clonotypes with MiXCR, one entry per CDR3 protein. The table records about 290,000 distinct CDR3 sequences, about 19% of them present only once. As for this clonotype: Its matching antigen is unknown.

Study findings and constraints: The model anticipated ophthalmopathy a median about six months pre-onset.

Researchers barred patients who had uncontrolled infection, other autoimmune disease, pregnancy or lactation. On the basis of clinical symptoms, serum thyroxine and TRAb, thyroid ultrasound and orbital computed tomography, diagnoses were made. The CDR3 extends over 16 amino acids. CDR1 is MNHEY, CDR2 SMNVEV, per germline (reference sequence). The J segment lost 0 bases and the V segment lost 5 bases, leaving 9 bases of the junction unmatched. The gene calls are TRBV27 and TRBJ1-1; 7 nucleotides align to TRBD1. This clonotype was obtained from a man in his fifties with Graves' ophthalmopathy. Material for sequencing was blood. The CDR3 nucleotides read TGTGCCAGCAGTCCCCGGGACAGCCATATGAACACTGAAGCTTTCTTT. Translating it yields CASSPRDSHMNTEAFF.